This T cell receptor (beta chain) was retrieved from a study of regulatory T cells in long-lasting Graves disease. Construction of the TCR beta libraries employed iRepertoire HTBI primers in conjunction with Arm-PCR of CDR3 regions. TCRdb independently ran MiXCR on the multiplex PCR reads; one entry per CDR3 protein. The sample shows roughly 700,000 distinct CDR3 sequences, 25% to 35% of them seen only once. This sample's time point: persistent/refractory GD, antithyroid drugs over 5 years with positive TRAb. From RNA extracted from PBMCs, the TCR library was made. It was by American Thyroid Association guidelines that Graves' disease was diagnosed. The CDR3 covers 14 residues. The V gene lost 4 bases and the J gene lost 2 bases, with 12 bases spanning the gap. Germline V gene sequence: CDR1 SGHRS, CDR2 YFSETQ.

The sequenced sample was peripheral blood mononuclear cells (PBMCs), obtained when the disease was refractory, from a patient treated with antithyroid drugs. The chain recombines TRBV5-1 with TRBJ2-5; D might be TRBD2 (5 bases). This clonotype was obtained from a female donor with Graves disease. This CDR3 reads CASSRITGQETQYF. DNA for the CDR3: TGCGCCAGCAGCCGTATTACGGGGCAAGAGACCCAGTACTTC. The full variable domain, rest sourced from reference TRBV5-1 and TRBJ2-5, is KAGVTQTPRYLIKTRGQQVTLSCSPISGHRSVSWYQQTPGQGLQFLFEYFSETQRNKGNFPGRFSGRQFSNSRSEMNVSTLELGDSALYLCASSRITGQETQYFGPGTRLLVL.